What follows are 32 T cell receptor beta chains derived from one specimen sequenced in a study of tumor and adjacent non-tumor tissue in lung cancer. A modified ARM-PCR protocol with three rounds of nested PCR amplified TCRbeta. TCRdb re-derived calls from the multiplex PCR reads in MiXCR, one entry per CDR3 protein. The sample shows about 110,000 distinct CDR3 sequences, roughly 80% of them seen only once. This sample's RNA came from whole unsorted tissue. The specimen sequenced was lung tumor tissue. The source is an older woman with non-small cell lung cancer.

In the case of this clonotype: As the CDR3 is not closed by the conserved phenylalanine or tryptophan, this likely results from a read error. V and J are TRBV6-4 and TRBJ1-1; no definite D call. Germline values: CDR1 MRHNA, CDR2 SNTAGT. The CDR3 sequence is 13 residues long. This chain's CDR3 is CASSSGPATEAFL. The CDR3 nucleotides are TGTGCTAGCAGCTCTGGACCGGCCACTGAAGCTTTCTTA.

This chain connects TRBV29-1 to TRBJ2-3; D ambiguous. Germline assignment: CDR1 SQVTM and CDR2 ANQGSEA. Trimming shortened V by 5 bases and J by 1 base, and 7 bases separated the two germline ends. The CDR3 is made up of 12 amino acids. The CDR3 DNA reads TGCAGCGTTAGACTGCGCACAGATACGCAGTATTTT. This translates into CSVRLRTDTQYF.

CDR3 residues: CACSLSGYELYV. CDR3 DNA: TGTGCCTGCAGCTTATCTGGCTACGAGTTGTACGTC. The rearrangement uses TRBV11-2 and TRBJ2-7; no clear D. The CDR3 has 12 amino acids. CDR1 and CDR2 (germline): SGHAT, FQNNGV.

On this clonotype: A single base separates this from a much larger clone, so it may be a read error. V gene TRBV28 combines with J gene TRBJ2-7, with D perhaps TRBD1 or TRBD2 (5 bases each). The CDR3 runs 13 residues. Germline V gives CDR1 MDHEN, CDR2 SYDVKM. CDR3 region: CASEGPSSYEHYF. The DNA for the CDR3 is TGTGCCAGCGAGGGACCGAGCTCCTACGAGCACTACTTC.

Regarding this clonotype: A much larger clone is a single base away; this may be a read error. The rearrangement links TRBV6-2 or TRBV6-3 to TRBJ2-7; 8 bases are a match to TRBD1. Germline-derived CDR1 and CDR2 are MNHEY and SVGEGT. The CDR3 is 12 residues long. CDR3 in amino acids: CASGQGNHELYF. The DNA of the CDR3 is TGTGCCAGCGGACAGGGCAATCACGAGCTGTACTTC.

This clonotype was counted once. The V gene is TRBV12-3 or TRBV12-4, the J gene TRBJ1-2; D remains unclear. The CDR3 totals 16 residues. The CDR3: CTSTLGRQANLYGYTF. CDR3 DNA sequence: TGTACTAGTACTTTGGGCAGACAAGCAAACCTCTATGGCTACACCTTC.

Points on this clonotype: Its ends do not fully match the called genes, so a read error is possible. The chain employs TRBV4-2 and TRBJ2-2; the D gene could be TRBD1 or TRBD2 (5 bases each). From germline, CDR1 is LGHNA and CDR2 YNFKEQ. The CDR3 spans 16 residues. CDR3 in amino acids: CANSQVQGVDIGELFF. CDR3 sequence (DNA): TGTGCCAACAGCCAAGTTCAGGGAGTAGACATCGGGGAGCTGTTTTTT.

With respect to this clonotype: One end of the junction does not line up with germline, which may come from a read error. As DNA, the CDR3 is TGCGCCAGCAGCCAAGATCTGGGAGTGGGGACAGGTACGCAGTATTTT. As protein: CASSQDLGVGTGTQYF. The chain recombines TRBV4-3 with TRBJ2-3; 8 bases match TRBD1. Germline V gene data show CDR1 as LGHNA and CDR2 as YSLEER. This CDR3 contains 16 residues.

In the case of this clonotype: The CDR3 carries no conserved terminal phenylalanine or tryptophan, so it likely arises from a read error. The gene calls are TRBV6-2 or TRBV6-3 and TRBJ2-7; D is uncertain. Germline V gene lookup returns CDR1 MNHEY and CDR2 SVGEGT. V was shortened by 2 bases and J by 3 bases, with 14 bases between the two germline ends. The CDR3 loop spans 15 amino acids. The CDR3 DNA follows: TGTGCCAGCAGTTACCGGTCAGGATATAGCTACGAGCAGTACTCC. Amino acid sequence: CASSYRSGYSYEQYS.

Of note for this clonotype: One end of the junction fails to match germline, which may point to a read error. The gene calls are TRBV6-1 and TRBJ1-5; D is uncertain. CDR1 is MNHNS, CDR2 SASEGT, per germline. This CDR3 region has 15 residues. CDR3 bases: TGTGTCAGCAGTGAGTGGATCCCAGTGAATCAGCCCCAGCATTTT. It codes for CVSSEWIPVNQPQHF.

Concerning this clonotype: This clone may be a read error of a much larger clone one base away. The V call is TRBV6-2 or TRBV6-3, the J call TRBJ1-5, with 9 bases that match TRBD1. CDR3 size: 16 residues. Germline V gene sequence: CDR1 MNHEY, CDR2 SVGEGT. CDR3 in amino acids: CASSYAPGQGNQPKHF. CDR3 nucleotides: TGTGCCAGCAGTTACGCCCCGGGACAGGGAAATCAGCCCAAGCATTTT.

The V gene is TRBV6-6, the J gene TRBJ2-1; D is uncertain. The CDR3 has 16 residues. With 5 bases removed from V and 0 bases from J, the gap between germline ends came to 14 bases. The germline gives CDR1 MNHNY, CDR2 SVGAGI (reference sequence). The CDR3 DNA reads TGTGCCAGCAGTGAAAAACCCTGGAGCTCCTACAATGAGCAGTTCTTC. Translated, it gives CASSEKPWSSYNEQFF.

This clonotype appeared many times. The chain couples TRBV6-6 to TRBJ2-2; D uncertain. From germline, CDR1 is MNHNY and CDR2 SVGAGI (reference sequence). This CDR3 has 13 residues. Trimming removed 4 bases at V and 7 bases at J, with 10 bases between. CDR3 nucleotides: TGTGCCAGCAGTTCCCGACCTGGCGGGGAGCTGTTTTTT. Residues: CASSSRPGGELFF.

In regard to this clonotype: It is likely a read error, because the conserved phenylalanine at the end of the CDR3 is missing. V usage is TRBV20-1 and J usage is TRBJ2-1, with 10 bases fitting TRBD2. CDR1 is DFQATT, CDR2 SNEGSKA, per germline (reference sequence). The CDR3 runs 15 residues. The CDR3 bases are TGCAATGCTAGGGCGGCTAGCGGGGGAAACAATGAGCAGTTCGTC. Protein sequence: CNARAASGGNNEQFV.

Notes on this clonotype: This may stem from a read error, because a much larger clone lies one nucleotide away. The genes are TRBV20-1 and TRBJ1-3; D call uncertain. Per the germline V gene, CDR1 is DFQATT and CDR2 is SNEGSKA (reference sequence). This CDR3 region has 13 residues. CDR3 sequence (DNA): TGCACTGCTAAACAGTCACTGGGAAACACCATATATTTT. Amino acid sequence: CTAKQSLGNTIYF.

This clonotype was counted ten times or more. CDR3 sequence reads: CASSARQGLDSPLHF. In nucleotides, the CDR3 is TGTGCCAGCTCAGCTCGACAGGGGCTTGATTCACCCCTCCACTTT. The rearrangement uses TRBV18 and TRBJ1-6, with 8 bases that match TRBD1. This CDR3 is 15 amino acids long. CDR1 KGHSH and CDR2 LQKENI come from the germline V gene. The V and J ends lost 5 bases and 8 bases, in that order; junction bases with no gene match: 8.

The chain recombines TRBV7-2 with TRBJ2-5; no firm D call. The V gene's germline CDR1 is SGHTA and CDR2 FQGNSA. The V end was cut by 6 bases, the J end by 2 bases, with 13 bases between. The CDR3 is 14 amino acids. CDR3 DNA: TGTGCCAGCAGTCAGCAGTCTAGACAAGAGACCCAGTACTTC. Its protein is CASSQQSRQETQYF.

As for this clonotype: One base away lies a much larger clone, so this may be a sequencing read error. The chain carries TRBV5-4 and TRBJ2-5; D is uncertain. The CDR3 has 13 amino acids. The V gene's germline CDR1 is SGHNT and CDR2 YYREEE (reference sequence). The CDR3 DNA reads TGTGCCAACAGCTTTTTCAGCCAAGAGACCCAGTACTTC. Translation: CANSFFSQETQYF.

As DNA, the CDR3 is TGTGCCAGCAGCTTGGTGGGGGCCGGCAATCAGCCCCAGCATTTT. Protein: CASSLVGAGNQPQHF. This chain connects TRBV5-6 to TRBJ1-5, with a possible D match to TRBD1 (6 bases). The V end lost 0 bases, the J end lost 2 bases, and 9 bases lay between the germline ends. The CDR3 loop spans 15 amino acids. Germline V gene lookup returns CDR1 SGHDT and CDR2 YYEEEE.

Note on this clonotype: A read error may be the cause here, since a much bigger clone is one base away. In DNA, the CDR3 is TGTGCCAGCGGAACGCTCAGGGGGCTCTCTGGAAACACCATATATTTT. Encoded protein: CASGTLRGLSGNTIYF. V and J are TRBV6-6 and TRBJ1-3, with TRBD1 matching 8 bases. The CDR3 extends over 16 amino acids. The V gene end was trimmed by 8 bases and the J gene end by 0 bases; junction bases not matched to a gene: 9. CDR1 and CDR2 (germline): MNHNY, SVGAGI (reference sequence).

With regard to this clonotype: Sequence at one end of the junction differs from germline and may be a read error. V usage is TRBV20-1 and J usage is TRBJ1-2; 11 bases agree with TRBD1. This CDR3 has 14 residues. The germline V gene has CDR1 DFQATT and CDR2 SNEGSKA (reference sequence). CDR3 nucleotide sequence: TGCAGTGTTCATACCGGGACAGGGGGAAAAGGCTACATCTTC. Its protein is CSVHTGTGGKGYIF.

Regarding this clonotype: The junction differs from germline at one of its ends, possibly a read error. The chain employs TRBV11-2 and TRBJ1-6; D is unclear. From germline, CDR1 is SGHAT and CDR2 FQNNGV. The CDR3 covers 14 residues. CDR3 bases: TGTGCCTGCAGCTTAGAAACAAGTAATTCACCCTTCCACTTT. Its protein is CACSLETSNSPFHF.

Concerning this clonotype: At one boundary the junction diverges from the germline segment, which might be a read error. The genes are TRBV20-1 and TRBJ1-4; 7 nucleotides agree with TRBD1. There are 15 residues in the CDR3. The germline gives CDR1 DFQATT, CDR2 SNEGSKA (reference sequence). In DNA, the CDR3 is TGTAGTGCTTATGACAGGGCGGGAACTAATGAAAAACTGTTTTTT. Translated: CSAYDRAGTNEKLFF.

In regard to this clonotype: A much bigger clone sits one base away, suggesting this may be a read error. The chain is built from TRBV12-3 or TRBV12-4 and TRBJ1-2, with 8 positions matching TRBD1. This CDR3 region has 18 residues. The CDR3 is CASCLAGDRRFARDGYTF. The CDR3 DNA sequence: TGTGCCAGCTGTTTAGCCGGGGACAGGCGTTTCGCTAGGGATGGCTACACCTTC.

As regards this clonotype: Given a much more abundant clone one base away, this may be a read error. This chain uses TRBV5-4 with TRBJ2-3; 7 bases are a match to TRBD1. The length of the CDR3 is 14 residues. In germline, CDR1 is SGHNT, CDR2 YYREEE (reference sequence). The CDR3 sequence: CVSRGTASTDTQYF. The CDR3 DNA reads as TGTGTCAGCAGGGGGACAGCTAGCACAGATACGCAGTATTTT.

With regard to this clonotype: The CDR3 does not close with the conserved phenylalanine or tryptophan, likely indicating a read error. The V gene is TRBV4-3, the J gene TRBJ2-7; unclear D gene. The CDR3 is 13 amino acids. Germline V gene lookup returns CDR1 LGHNA and CDR2 YSLEER. The CDR3 protein is CAGSQELAREQYS. CDR3 nucleotide sequence: TGCGCCGGCAGCCAAGAATTGGCCCGCGAGCAGTACTCC.

To note about this clonotype: In this CDR3 the conserved last residue, phenylalanine or tryptophan, is missing, so a read error is likely. The CDR3 reads CVSKPGLNNEQFI. The CDR3 bases are TGTGTCAGCAAACCGGGACTGAACAATGAGCAGTTCATC. The rearrangement joins TRBV6-1 to TRBJ2-1; TRBD2 might be the D (6 bases). The V gene's germline CDR1 is MNHNS and CDR2 SASEGT. This CDR3 is built from 13 residues.

Many counts were recorded for this clonotype. The chain employs TRBV6-2 or TRBV6-3 and TRBJ2-5; D is unresolved. The V gene lost 2 bases and the J gene lost 4 bases, with 8 bases spanning the gap. Germline V gene sequence: CDR1 MNHEY, CDR2 SVGEGT. This CDR3 contains 13 residues. The CDR3 protein is CASSYGTRETQYF. The CDR3, as DNA: TGTGCCAGCAGTTACGGAACAAGAGAGACCCAGTACTTC.

This clonotype was seen only once. The junction differs from germline at one of its ends, possibly a read error. This chain links TRBV11-2 with TRBJ1-5; D gene unclear. The CDR3 sequence is 15 residues long. CDR1 and CDR2 from the germline V gene are SGHAT and FQNNGV. In nucleotides, the CDR3 is TGTGCCAGCAGCTTAGCCCCCACGTTCGGGCAGCCCCAATATTTT. Its protein is CASSLAPTFGQPQYF.

As for this clonotype: This may come from a read error, since a much larger clone is one base off. The V and J genes are TRBV6-6 and TRBJ1-5; D might be TRBD1 (5 bases). This CDR3 region has 14 residues. Germline CDR1 MNHNY, CDR2 SVGAGI (reference sequence). CDR3 in amino acids: CASGYSGFGQPQHF. The CDR3 region has the DNA TGTGCCAGCGGTTACTCAGGGTTCGGCCAGCCCCAGCATTTT.

The genes are TRBV10-3 and TRBJ2-1; the match to TRBD2 covers 7 bases. The CDR3 is made up of 15 amino acids. The germline gives CDR1 ENHRY, CDR2 SYGVKD. Germline trimming cut 3 bases from V and 7 bases from J; bases unmatched to any gene: 9. CDR3 region: CAISETSDVWNEQFF. CDR3 in DNA: TGTGCCATCAGTGAAACTAGCGACGTGTGGAATGAGCAGTTCTTC.

Turning to this clonotype: A much larger clone lies one base from this, so it may be a read error. The chain combines TRBV11-2 with TRBJ2-7; D is ambiguous. Germline V gene lookup returns CDR1 SGHAT and CDR2 FQNNGV. The length of the CDR3 is 15 residues. The CDR3 region has the DNA TGTGCCAGCAGATTAGATCCCCAGAGGTCCTACGAGCAGTACTTC. Protein: CASRLDPQRSYEQYF.